The 11 T cell receptor beta chains given below trace back to one sample, sequenced in a study of T cells in Graves' hyperthyroidism and ophthalmopathy. The CDR3 regions of TCR beta were amplified from RNA transcripts. The TCR CDR3 was amplified in a first-round RT-PCR using the HTBI primer set. Each CDR3 protein gets one entry after TCRdb re-called the multiplex PCR reads with MiXCR. The table records roughly 510,000 distinct CDR3 sequences, roughly 20% of them present only once. Sequencing was done on a sample of blood. Source of these receptors: a man younger than 35 with Graves' hyperthyroidism.

The chain links TRBV6-5 to TRBJ2-5; 9 positions agree with TRBD2. There are 13 residues in the CDR3. The ends lost 4 bases at V and 4 bases at J; junction bases unmatched: 1. Germline V lookup: CDR1 MNHEY, CDR2 SVGAGI. CDR3 loop: CASSSTSGETQYF. The CDR3 DNA is TGTGCCAGCAGTTCGACTAGCGGAGAGACCCAGTACTTC.

The chain has TRBV20-1 and TRBJ1-1; D is perhaps TRBD1 (5 bases). Germline CDR1 DFQATT, CDR2 SNEGSKA (reference sequence). The CDR3 has 15 amino acids. V was trimmed by 0 bases and J by 7 bases, leaving 18 bases between them. CDR3 nucleotides: TGCAGTGCTAGAGAGCGCTCCGGGGCTGAACTTGAAGCTTTCTTT. It translates to CSARERSGAELEAFF.

On this clonotype itself: A much larger clone is a single base away; this may be a read error. The CDR3 here is CASSISLYGYTF. In DNA, the CDR3 is TGTGCCAGTAGTATCTCACTCTATGGCTACACCTTC. The chain links TRBV19 to TRBJ1-2; D is undetermined. CDR3 length: 12 amino acids. Deletions cut 3 bases from V and 4 bases from J, with 6 bases between. Germline CDR1 LNHDA, CDR2 SQIVND (reference sequence). Looking up the rest from reference TRBV19 and TRBJ1-2 gives the full variable domain: DGGITQSPKYLFRKEGQNVTLSCEQNLNHDAMYWYRQDPGQGLRLIYYSQIVNDFQKGDIAEGYSVSREKKESFPLTVTSAQKNPTAFYLCASSISLYGYTFGSGTRLTVV.

This clonotype was picked up many times. The chain couples TRBV7-8 to TRBJ2-7; TRBD1 agrees at 8 bases. From germline, CDR1 is SGHVS and CDR2 FQNEAQ. The V segment lost 5 bases and the J segment 3 bases; nucleotides outside the gene matches: 9. This CDR3 spans 15 amino acids. The CDR3 DNA reads as TGTGCCAGCAGCGCTGGGACAGGTCTCCTCTACGAGCAGTACTTC. Its protein product is CASSAGTGLLYEQYF.

In its sample, this clonotype was seen many times. The rearrangement joins TRBV12-3 or TRBV12-4 to TRBJ1-5; D is perhaps TRBD1 (6 bases). There are 15 residues in the CDR3. V shed 5 bases and J shed 3 bases, with 14 bases lying between them. The DNA for the CDR3 is TGTGCCAGCAGTCTCACGGGACAACTCAATCAGCCCCAGCATTTT. It specifies CASSLTGQLNQPQHF.

In its sample, this clonotype was seen many times. The rearrangement links TRBV18 to TRBJ1-1; tentatively, D is TRBD1 (5 bases). The V and J ends lost 6 bases and 0 bases respectively, with 8 bases between them. The CDR3 spans 13 residues. CDR1 and CDR2 from the germline V gene are KGHSH and LQKENI. CDR3 loop: CASSGDLNTEAFF. The DNA for the CDR3 is TGTGCCAGCTCGGGGGATTTGAACACTGAAGCTTTCTTT.

Concerning this clonotype: Sequence at one end of the junction differs from germline and may be a read error. J is TRBJ2-5 and V is TRBV24-1; 7 nucleotides align to TRBD1. Germline CDR1 KGHDR, CDR2 SFDVKD. This CDR3 comprises 17 residues. The chain's CDR3 is CATSDLTAGQDEETKYF. The DNA for the CDR3 is TGTGCCACCAGTGATTTAACCGCCGGACAGGATGAAGAGACCAAGTACTTC.

This rearrangement joins TRBV6-4 to TRBJ2-7, with 7 bases identical to TRBD1. Germline CDR1 is MRHNA and CDR2 is SNTAGT. The CDR3 length is 13 residues. Trimming took 6 bases from V and 5 from J; bases not matched to a gene: 7. The CDR3 region is CASSGGQVHEQYF. CDR3 in DNA: TGTGCCAGCAGCGGTGGACAGGTCCACGAGCAGTACTTC.

In this sample, this clonotype turned up a few times. CDR3 region: CSVRRGYEQYF. CDR3 bases: TGCAGCGTCCGCCGCGGATACGAGCAGTACTTC. The chain couples TRBV29-1 to TRBJ2-7; D remains ambiguous. Germline lookup yields CDR1 SQVTM and CDR2 ANQGSEA. Trimming removed 6 bases at V and 4 bases at J, with 10 bases between. The CDR3 sequence is 11 residues long.

Regarding this clonotype: The junction differs from germline at one of its ends, possibly a read error. V usage is TRBV27 and J usage is TRBJ2-7; 7 bases fit TRBD1. Germline lookup yields CDR1 MNHEY and CDR2 SMNVEV (reference sequence). This CDR3 has 16 residues. CDR3 nucleotide sequence: TGTGCCAGCAGGCGACAGGGCCCAAAAAGCTCCTACGAGCAGTGCTTC. It is translated as CASRRQGPKSSYEQCF.

Details on this clonotype: A far larger clone is a single base away, which makes a read error likely. This chain connects TRBV6-1 to TRBJ2-7; unclear D gene. CDR1 and CDR2 from the germline V gene are MNHNS and SASEGT. The V end lost 6 bases, the J end lost 4 bases, and 7 bases lay between the germline ends. This CDR3 is 11 amino acids long. The CDR3 DNA reads TGTGCCAGCAGCACGGATTACGAGCAGTACTTC. Translation gives CASSTDYEQYF.